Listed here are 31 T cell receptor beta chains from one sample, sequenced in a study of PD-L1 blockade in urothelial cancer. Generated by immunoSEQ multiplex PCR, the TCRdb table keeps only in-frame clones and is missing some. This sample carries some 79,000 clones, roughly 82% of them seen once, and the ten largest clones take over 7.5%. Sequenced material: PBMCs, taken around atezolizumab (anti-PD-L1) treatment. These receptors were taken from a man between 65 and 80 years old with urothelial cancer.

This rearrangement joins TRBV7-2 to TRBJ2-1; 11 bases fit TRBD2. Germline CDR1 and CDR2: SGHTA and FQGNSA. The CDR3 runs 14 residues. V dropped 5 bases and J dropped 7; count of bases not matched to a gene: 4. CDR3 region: CASSLTSGGNEQFF. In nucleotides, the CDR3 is TGTGCCAGCAGCCTCACTAGCGGGGGTAATGAGCAGTTCTTC.

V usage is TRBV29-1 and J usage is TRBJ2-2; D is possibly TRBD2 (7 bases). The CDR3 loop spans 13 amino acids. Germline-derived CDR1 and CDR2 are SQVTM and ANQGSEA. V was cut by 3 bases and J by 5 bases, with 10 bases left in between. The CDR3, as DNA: TGCAGCGTTGATAAGGGGGGGACCGGGGAGCTGTTTTTT. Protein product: CSVDKGGTGELFF.

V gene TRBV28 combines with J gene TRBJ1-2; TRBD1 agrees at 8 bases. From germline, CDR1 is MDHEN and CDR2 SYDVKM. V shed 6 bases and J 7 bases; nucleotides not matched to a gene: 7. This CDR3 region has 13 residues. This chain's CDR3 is CASRPDRVAGYTF. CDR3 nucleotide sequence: TGTGCCAGCAGACCGGACAGGGTCGCTGGCTACACCTTC.

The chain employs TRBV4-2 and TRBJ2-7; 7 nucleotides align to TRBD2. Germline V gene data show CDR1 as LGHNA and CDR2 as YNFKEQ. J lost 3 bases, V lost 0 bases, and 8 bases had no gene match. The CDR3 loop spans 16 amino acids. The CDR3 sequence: CASSQEREGSNYEQYF. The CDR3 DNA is TGTGCCAGCAGCCAAGAGAGGGAGGGGAGCAACTACGAGCAGTACTTC.

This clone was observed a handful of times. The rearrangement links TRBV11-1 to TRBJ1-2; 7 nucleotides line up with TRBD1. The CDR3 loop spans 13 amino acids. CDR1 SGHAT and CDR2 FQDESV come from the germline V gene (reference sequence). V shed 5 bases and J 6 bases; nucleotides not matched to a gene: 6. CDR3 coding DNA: TGTGCCAGCAGCCCCGGGAGGGGGCATGGCTACACCTTC. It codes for CASSPGRGHGYTF.

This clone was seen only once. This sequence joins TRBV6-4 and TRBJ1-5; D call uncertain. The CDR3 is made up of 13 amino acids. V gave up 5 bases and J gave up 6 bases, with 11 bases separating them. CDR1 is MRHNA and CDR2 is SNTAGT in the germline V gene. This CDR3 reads CASSPQGSQPQHF. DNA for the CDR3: TGTGCCAGCAGTCCACAAGGGAGTCAGCCCCAGCATTTT.

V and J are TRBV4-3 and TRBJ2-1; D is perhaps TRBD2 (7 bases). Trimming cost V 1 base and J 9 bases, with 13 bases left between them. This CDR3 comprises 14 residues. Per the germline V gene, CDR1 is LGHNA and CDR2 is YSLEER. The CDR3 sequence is CASSQGLGGREQFF. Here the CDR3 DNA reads TGCGCCAGCAGCCAAGGTTTGGGGGGGCGTGAGCAGTTCTTC.

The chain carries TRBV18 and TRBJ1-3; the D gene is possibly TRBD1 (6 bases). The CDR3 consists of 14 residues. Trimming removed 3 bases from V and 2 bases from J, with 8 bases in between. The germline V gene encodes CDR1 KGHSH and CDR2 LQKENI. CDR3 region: CASSPSGAGNTIYF. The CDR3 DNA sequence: TGTGCCAGCTCACCGTCAGGGGCTGGAAACACCATATATTTT.

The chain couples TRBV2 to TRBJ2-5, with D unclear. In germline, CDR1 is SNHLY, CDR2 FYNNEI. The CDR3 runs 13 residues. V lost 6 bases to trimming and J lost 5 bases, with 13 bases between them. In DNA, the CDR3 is TGTGCCAGCAGCTTCCCTACCCGCGAGACCCAGTACTTC. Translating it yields CASSFPTRETQYF. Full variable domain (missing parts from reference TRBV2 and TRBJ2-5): EPEVTQTPSHQVTQMGQEVILRCVPISNHLYFYWYRQILGQKVEFLVSFYNNEISEKSEIFDDQFSVERPDGSNFTLKIRSTKLEDSAMYFCASSFPTRETQYFGPGTRLLVL.

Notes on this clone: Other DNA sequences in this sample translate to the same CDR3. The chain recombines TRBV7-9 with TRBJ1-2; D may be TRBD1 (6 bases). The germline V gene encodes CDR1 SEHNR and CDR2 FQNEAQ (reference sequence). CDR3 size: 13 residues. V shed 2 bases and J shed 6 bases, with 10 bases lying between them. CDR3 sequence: CASSLNSGDGYTF. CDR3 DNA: TGTGCCAGCAGCTTAAACTCAGGGGATGGCTACACCTTC.

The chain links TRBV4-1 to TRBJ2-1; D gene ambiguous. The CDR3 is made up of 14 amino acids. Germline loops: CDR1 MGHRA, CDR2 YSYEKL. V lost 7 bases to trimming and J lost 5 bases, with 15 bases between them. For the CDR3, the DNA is TGCGCCAGCATCAGGAACATCGGCAACAATGAGCAGTTCTTC. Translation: CASIRNIGNNEQFF.

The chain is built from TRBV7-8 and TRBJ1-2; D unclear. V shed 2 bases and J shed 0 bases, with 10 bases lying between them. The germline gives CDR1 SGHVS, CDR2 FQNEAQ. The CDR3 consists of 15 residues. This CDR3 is CASSLRDFANYGYTF. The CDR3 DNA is TGTGCCAGCAGCTTACGGGATTTTGCTAACTATGGCTACACCTTC. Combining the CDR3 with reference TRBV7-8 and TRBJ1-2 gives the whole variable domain GAGVSQSPRYKVAKRGQDVALRCDPISGHVSLFWYQQALGQGPEFLTYFQNEAQLDKSGLPSDRFFAERPEGSVSTLKIQRTQQEDSAVYLCASSLRDFANYGYTFGSGTRLTVV.

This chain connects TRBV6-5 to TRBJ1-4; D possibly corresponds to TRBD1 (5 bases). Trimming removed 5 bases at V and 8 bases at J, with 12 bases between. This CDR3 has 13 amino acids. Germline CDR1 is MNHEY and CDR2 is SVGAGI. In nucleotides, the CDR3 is TGTGCCAGCAGTGGGACTTTCGGGGAAAAACTGTTTTTT. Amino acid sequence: CASSGTFGEKLFF.

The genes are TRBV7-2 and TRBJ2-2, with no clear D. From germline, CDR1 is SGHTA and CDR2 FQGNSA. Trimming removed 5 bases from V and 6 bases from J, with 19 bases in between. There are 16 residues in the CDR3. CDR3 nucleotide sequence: TGTGCCAGCAGCCGCTATATACCCCCAAGTCCCGGGGAGCTGTTTTTT. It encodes CASSRYIPPSPGELFF.

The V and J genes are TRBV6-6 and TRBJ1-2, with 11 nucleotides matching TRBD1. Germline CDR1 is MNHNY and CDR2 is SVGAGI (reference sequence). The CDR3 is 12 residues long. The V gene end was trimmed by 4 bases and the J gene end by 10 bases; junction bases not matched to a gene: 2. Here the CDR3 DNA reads TGTGCCAGCAGTTTCGGACAGGGGGCCTACACCTTC. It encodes CASSFGQGAYTF.

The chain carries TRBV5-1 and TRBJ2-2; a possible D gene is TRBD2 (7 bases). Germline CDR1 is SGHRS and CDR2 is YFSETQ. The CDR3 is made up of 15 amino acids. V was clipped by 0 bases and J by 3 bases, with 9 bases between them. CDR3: CASSLEGGDTGELFF. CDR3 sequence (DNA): TGCGCCAGCAGCTTGGAGGGGGGGGACACCGGGGAGCTGTTTTTT. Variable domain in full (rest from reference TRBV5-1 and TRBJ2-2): KAGVTQTPRYLIKTRGQQVTLSCSPISGHRSVSWYQQTPGQGLQFLFEYFSETQRNKGNFPGRFSGRQFSNSRSEMNVSTLELGDSALYLCASSLEGGDTGELFFGEGSRLTVL.

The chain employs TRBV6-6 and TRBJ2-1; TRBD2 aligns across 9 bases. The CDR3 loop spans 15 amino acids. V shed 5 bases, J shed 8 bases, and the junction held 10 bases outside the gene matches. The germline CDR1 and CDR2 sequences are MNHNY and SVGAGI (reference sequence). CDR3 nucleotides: TGTGCCAGCAGTCCCCCAGCGGGAGGAAGCGATGAGCAGTTCTTC. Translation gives CASSPPAGGSDEQFF.

CDR3 region: CASSQDTGGDTEAFF. The CDR3 coding sequence is TGCGCCAGCAGCCAAGATACAGGGGGGGACACTGAAGCTTTCTTT. V and J are TRBV4-3 and TRBJ1-1, with 8 bases aligning to TRBD1. V shed 0 bases, J shed 3 bases, and the junction held 3 bases outside the gene matches. The CDR3 runs to 15 residues. Germline V CDR1 and CDR2: LGHNA, YSLEER.

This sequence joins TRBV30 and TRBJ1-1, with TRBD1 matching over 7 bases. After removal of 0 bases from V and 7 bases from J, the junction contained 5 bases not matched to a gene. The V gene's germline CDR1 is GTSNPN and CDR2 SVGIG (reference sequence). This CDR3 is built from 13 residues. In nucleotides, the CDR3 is TGTGCCTGGAGTGTAAAGGGGGCTGGTGAAGCTTTCTTT. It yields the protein CAWSVKGAGEAFF.

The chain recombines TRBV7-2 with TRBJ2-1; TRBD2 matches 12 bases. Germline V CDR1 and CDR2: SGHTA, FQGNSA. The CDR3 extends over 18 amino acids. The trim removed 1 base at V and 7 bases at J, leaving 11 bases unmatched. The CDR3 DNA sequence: TGTGCCAGCAGCTTAGGCACTAGCGGGAGGCGCTTAGGAAATGAGCAGTTCTTC. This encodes CASSLGTSGRRLGNEQFF.

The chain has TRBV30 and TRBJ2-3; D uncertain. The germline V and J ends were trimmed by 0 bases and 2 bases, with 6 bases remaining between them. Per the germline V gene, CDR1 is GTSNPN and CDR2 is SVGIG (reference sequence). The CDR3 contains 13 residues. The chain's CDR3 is CAWSVLITDTQYF. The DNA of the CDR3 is TGTGCCTGGAGTGTACTCATCACAGATACGCAGTATTTT.

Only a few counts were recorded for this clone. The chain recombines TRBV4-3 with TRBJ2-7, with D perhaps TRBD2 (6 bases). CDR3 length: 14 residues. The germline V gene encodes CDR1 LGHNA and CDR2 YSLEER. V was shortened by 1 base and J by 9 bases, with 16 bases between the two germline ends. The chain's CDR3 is CASSQVLGGRGQYF. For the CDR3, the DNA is TGCGCCAGCAGCCAAGTATTAGGTGGGCGGGGGCAGTACTTC.

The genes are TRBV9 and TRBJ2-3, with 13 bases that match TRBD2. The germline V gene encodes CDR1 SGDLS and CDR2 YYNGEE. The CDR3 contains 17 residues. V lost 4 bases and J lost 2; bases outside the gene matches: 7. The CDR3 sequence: CASSSGLAGAHTDTQYF. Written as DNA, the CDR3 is TGTGCCAGCAGCTCAGGACTAGCGGGGGCCCACACAGATACGCAGTATTTT.

CDR3 sequence (DNA): TGTGCCAGCAGTTCGGGACTTCACAACTACGAGCAGTACTTC. This gives the protein CASSSGLHNYEQYF. The chain couples TRBV28 to TRBJ2-7; possible D gene TRBD2, 6 bases. V was clipped by 4 bases and J by 3 bases, with 13 bases between them. The CDR3 consists of 14 residues. Germline V gene sequence: CDR1 MDHEN, CDR2 SYDVKM.

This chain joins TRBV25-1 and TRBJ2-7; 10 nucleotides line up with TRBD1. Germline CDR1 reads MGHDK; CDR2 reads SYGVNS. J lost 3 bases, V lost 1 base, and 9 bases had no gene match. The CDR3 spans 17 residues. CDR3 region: CASSESPWGTGVYEQYF. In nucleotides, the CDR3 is TGTGCCAGCAGTGAATCCCCGTGGGGGACAGGGGTCTACGAGCAGTACTTC.

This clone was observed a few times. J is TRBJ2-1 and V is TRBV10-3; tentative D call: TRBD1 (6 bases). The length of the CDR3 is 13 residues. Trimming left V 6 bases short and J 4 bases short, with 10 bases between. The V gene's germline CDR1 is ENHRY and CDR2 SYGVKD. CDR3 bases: TGTGCCATCAGGGGGGACAAGTACAATGAGCAGTTCTTC. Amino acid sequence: CAIRGDKYNEQFF.

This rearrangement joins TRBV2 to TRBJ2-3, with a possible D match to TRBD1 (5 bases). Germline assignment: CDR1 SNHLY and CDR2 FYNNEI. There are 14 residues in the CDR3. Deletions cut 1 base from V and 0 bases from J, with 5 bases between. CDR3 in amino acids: CASSEDRSTDTQYF. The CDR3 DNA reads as TGTGCCAGCAGTGAAGACAGGAGCACAGATACGCAGTATTTT.

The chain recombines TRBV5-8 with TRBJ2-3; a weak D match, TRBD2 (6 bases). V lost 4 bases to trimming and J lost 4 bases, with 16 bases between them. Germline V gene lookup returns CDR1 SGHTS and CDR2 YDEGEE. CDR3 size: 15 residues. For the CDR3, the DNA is TGTGCCAGCAGCGATGGGACTCGCCCCGCAGATACGCAGTATTTT. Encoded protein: CASSDGTRPADTQYF.

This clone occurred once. CDR3 nucleotide sequence: TGTGCCAGCAGCCTGAGCCGGGGAGATACGCAGTATTTT. Amino acid sequence: CASSLSRGDTQYF. The chain links TRBV11-2 to TRBJ2-3; TRBD2 might be the D (5 bases). Germline values: CDR1 SGHAT, CDR2 FQNNGV. The V gene lost 5 bases and the J gene lost 5 bases, with 11 bases spanning the gap. The CDR3 extends over 13 amino acids.

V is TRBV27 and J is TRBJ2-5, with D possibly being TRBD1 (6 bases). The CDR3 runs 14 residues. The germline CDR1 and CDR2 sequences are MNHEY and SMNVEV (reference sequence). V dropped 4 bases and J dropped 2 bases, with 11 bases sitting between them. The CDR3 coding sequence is TGTGCCAGCAGTTATTCGACAGGACAAGAGACCCAGTACTTC. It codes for CASSYSTGQETQYF.

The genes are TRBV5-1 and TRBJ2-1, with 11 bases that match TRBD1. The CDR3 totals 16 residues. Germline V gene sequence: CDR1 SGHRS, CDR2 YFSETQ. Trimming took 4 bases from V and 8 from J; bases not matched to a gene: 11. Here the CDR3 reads CASSQLGQGVGDEQFF. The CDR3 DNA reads TGCGCCAGCAGCCAGTTGGGACAGGGGGTTGGGGATGAGCAGTTCTTC.